One and the same sample provided the 17 T cell receptor beta chains below, sequenced in a study of neurological immune-mediated disorders. One entry per CDR3 protein results from TCRdb running MiXCR on the 5' RACE reads. The table includes 50,000 or so distinct CDR3 sequences, roughly 3.5% detected once. Sequencing was performed on PBMCs. All receptors derive from a woman aged 55-70 years with multiple sclerosis.

The sample holds many counts of this clonotype. The genes are TRBV5-6 and TRBJ2-3, with TRBD1 identical over 9 bases. The CDR3 runs to 15 residues. V dropped 2 bases and J dropped 4; count of bases not matched to a gene: 5. Germline CDR1 and CDR2: SGHDT and YYEEEE. The CDR3 loop is CASSFKDRGADTQYF. As DNA, the CDR3 is TGTGCCAGCAGCTTTAAGGACAGGGGTGCAGATACGCAGTATTTT.

The rearrangement links TRBV20-1 to TRBJ2-4; D unresolved. The CDR3 has 13 amino acids. Trimming pared 1 base from V and 4 bases from J, leaving 8 bases between. Germline-derived CDR1 and CDR2 are DFQATT and SNEGSKA (reference sequence). The CDR3, as DNA: TGCAGTGCTAGAGCAGACGCAAAAAACATTCAGTACTTC. It translates to CSARADAKNIQYF.

This clonotype was observed many times. This rearrangement joins TRBV6-1 to TRBJ2-2; 9 nucleotides agree with TRBD1. The germline V gene has CDR1 MNHNS and CDR2 SASEGT. V was clipped by 4 bases and J by 3 bases; unmatched bases: 18. The CDR3 length is 20 residues. Here the CDR3 DNA reads TGTGCCAGCAGTGGGGTGACAGGGGGTTGGGGACGACGGGACACCGGGGAGCTGTTTTTT. Encoded protein: CASSGVTGGWGRRDTGELFF.

This clonotype was seen repeatedly, ten times or more. The V and J genes are TRBV28 and TRBJ2-7, with 7 bases matching TRBD1. The CDR3 contains 14 residues. The V gene end was trimmed by 8 bases and the J gene end by 4 bases; junction bases not matched to a gene: 11. Per the germline V gene, CDR1 is MDHEN and CDR2 is SYDVKM. As DNA, the CDR3 is TGTGCCAGCGGTCCGGTGGGACAGCCTTACGAGCAGTACTTC. This translates into CASGPVGQPYEQYF.

This clonotype was found many times. The J gene is TRBJ2-1, the V gene TRBV15; D is ambiguous. From germline, CDR1 is LNHNV and CDR2 YYDKDF (reference sequence). Trimming removed 0 bases from V and 1 base from J, with 7 bases in between. This CDR3 spans 15 amino acids. The CDR3 reads CATSRDLGSYNEQFF. DNA of the CDR3: TGTGCCACCAGCAGAGATCTGGGGTCCTACAATGAGCAGTTCTTC.

The sample holds many counts of this clonotype. The V call is TRBV27, the J call TRBJ2-7; 7 nucleotides line up with TRBD2. V was clipped by 0 bases and J by 3 bases; unmatched bases: 2. CDR1 and CDR2 from the germline V gene are MNHEY and SMNVEV (reference sequence). The CDR3 is 14 amino acids. DNA of the CDR3: TGTGCCAGCAGTTTATCACAGCGGGGCTACGAGCAGTACTTC. The encoded protein is CASSLSQRGYEQYF.

This clonotype appeared many times. This chain uses TRBV20-1 with TRBJ1-5; D is ambiguous. V lost 1 base, J lost 3 bases, and 7 bases lay in between. The CDR3 loop spans 13 amino acids. Germline-derived CDR1 and CDR2 are DFQATT and SNEGSKA (reference sequence). CDR3 sequence reads: CSARGTANQPQHF. As DNA, the CDR3 is TGCAGTGCTAGAGGTACGGCCAATCAGCCCCAGCATTTT.

At least ten counts were recorded for this clonotype. The chain has TRBV29-1 and TRBJ2-2; 7 positions match TRBD2. V dropped 5 bases and J dropped 5; count of bases not matched to a gene: 8. Looked up from germline, CDR1 is SQVTM and CDR2 is ANQGSEA. The CDR3 totals 14 residues. CDR3 bases: TGCAGCGTTTTACCCCTAGCGGAGACCGGGGAGCTGTTTTTT. This encodes CSVLPLAETGELFF.

Ten or more counts support this clonotype. The chain recombines TRBV5-5 with TRBJ2-1; D gene unclear. Trimming pared 4 bases from V and 1 base from J, leaving 12 bases between. From germline, CDR1 is SGHKS and CDR2 YYEKEE (reference sequence). This CDR3 has 15 residues. CDR3 sequence: CASSEVRSSYNEQFF. As DNA, the CDR3 is TGTGCCAGCAGCGAGGTCAGGAGTTCCTACAATGAGCAGTTCTTC. The whole variable domain, remainder taken from reference TRBV5-5 and TRBJ2-1, is DAGVTQSPTHLIKTRGQQVTLRCSPISGHKSVSWYQQVLGQGPQFIFQYYEKEERGRGNFPDRFSARQFPNYSSELNVNALLLGDSALYLCASSEVRSSYNEQFFGPGTRLTVL.

In this sample, this clonotype turned up many times. The V gene is TRBV27, the J gene TRBJ2-5; a weak D match, TRBD2 (6 bases). Trimming took off 4 bases at V and 4 bases at J, with 16 bases between the two ends. The CDR3 runs to 15 residues. CDR1 and CDR2 from the germline V gene are MNHEY and SMNVEV (reference sequence). The DNA for the CDR3 is TGTGCCAGCAGTTCCACCCCCGGGACTCCAGAGACCCAGTACTTC. It codes for CASSSTPGTPETQYF.

There are many counts of this clonotype. V and J are TRBV20-1 and TRBJ2-3; D might be TRBD1 (6 bases). Germline CDR1 and CDR2: DFQATT and SNEGSKA (reference sequence). The ends were cut back, 1 base at V and 2 bases at J, with 10 bases in the middle. This CDR3 comprises 14 residues. CDR3 DNA sequence: TGCAGTGCTAGAGGGCAGGGGTACACAGATACGCAGTATTTT. It translates to CSARGQGYTDTQYF.

This clonotype was detected ten times or more. The chain combines TRBV5-6 with TRBJ1-6; D gene uncertain. Germline loops: CDR1 SGHDT, CDR2 YYEEEE. V lost 6 bases and J 4 bases, leaving 14 bases between the germline ends. The CDR3 totals 15 residues. CDR3 loop: CASTKRSLYNSPLHF. CDR3 DNA sequence: TGTGCCAGCACCAAAAGATCACTTTATAATTCACCCCTCCACTTT.

The V and J genes are TRBV6-1 and TRBJ2-7; 9 nucleotides align to TRBD1. Germline values: CDR1 MNHNS, CDR2 SASEGT. The CDR3 loop spans 15 amino acids. V shed 2 bases, J shed 1 base, and the junction held 3 bases outside the gene matches. The CDR3 region is CASSEPGTGSYEQYF. The CDR3 region has the DNA TGTGCCAGCAGTGAACCCGGGACAGGGTCCTACGAGCAGTACTTC.

This clonotype was counted ten times or more. V is TRBV7-9 and J is TRBJ2-1, with 11 bases lining up with TRBD2. CDR3 length equals 17 residues. CDR1 is SEHNR, CDR2 FQNEAQ, per germline (reference sequence). V was pared by 5 bases and J by 5 bases, with 11 bases of the junction left unmatched. In nucleotides, the CDR3 is TGTGCCAGCAGCCCCGTTAGCGGGAGGGTTTACGACAATGAGCAGTTCTTC. Translation gives CASSPVSGRVYDNEQFF.

In this sample, this clonotype turned up many times. V is TRBV2 and J is TRBJ2-3, with 15 bases lining up with TRBD2. Germline CDR1 reads SNHLY; CDR2 reads FYNNEI. The CDR3 loop spans 15 amino acids. The V and J ends lost 9 bases and 11 bases, in that order; junction bases with no gene match: 12. CDR3 coding DNA: TGTGCCAGTAGAGGCGGGACTAGCGGGAGGTATTGGCAGTATTTT. It yields the protein CASRGGTSGRYWQYF. The entire variable domain, with the rest obtained from reference TRBV2 and TRBJ2-3, is as follows: EPEVTQTPSHQVTQMGQEVILRCVPISNHLYFYWYRQILGQKVEFLVSFYNNEISEKSEIFDDQFSVERPDGSNFTLKIRSTKLEDSAMYFCASRGGTSGRYWQYFGPGTRLTVL.

This clonotype was seen at least ten times. The CDR3 loop is CSVAGTGPYGYTF. CDR3 DNA sequence: TGCAGCGTGGCGGGGACAGGGCCCTATGGCTACACCTTC. The chain combines TRBV29-1 with TRBJ1-2, with 9 positions matching TRBD1. The ends lost 6 bases at V and 4 bases at J; junction bases unmatched: 6. Germline CDR1 and CDR2: SQVTM and ANQGSEA. The CDR3 has 13 residues. The full variable domain, with the rest looked up from reference TRBV29-1 and TRBJ1-2, is SAVISQKPSRDICQRGTSLTIQCQVDSQVTMMFWYRQQPGQSLTLIATANQGSEATYESGFVIDKFPISRPNLTFSTLTVSNMSPEDSSIYLCSVAGTGPYGYTFGSGTRLTVV.

This clonotype has a count of ten or more. The chain employs TRBV20-1 and TRBJ1-5, with 7 positions matching TRBD1. V shed 6 bases and J 2 bases; nucleotides not matched to a gene: 10. The CDR3 runs 15 residues. The germline V gene has CDR1 DFQATT and CDR2 SNEGSKA (reference sequence). The CDR3 nucleotides read TGCAGTGCGGGCGACCCAGGGGGTGGCAATCAGCCCCAGCATTTT. Translating gives CSAGDPGGGNQPQHF.